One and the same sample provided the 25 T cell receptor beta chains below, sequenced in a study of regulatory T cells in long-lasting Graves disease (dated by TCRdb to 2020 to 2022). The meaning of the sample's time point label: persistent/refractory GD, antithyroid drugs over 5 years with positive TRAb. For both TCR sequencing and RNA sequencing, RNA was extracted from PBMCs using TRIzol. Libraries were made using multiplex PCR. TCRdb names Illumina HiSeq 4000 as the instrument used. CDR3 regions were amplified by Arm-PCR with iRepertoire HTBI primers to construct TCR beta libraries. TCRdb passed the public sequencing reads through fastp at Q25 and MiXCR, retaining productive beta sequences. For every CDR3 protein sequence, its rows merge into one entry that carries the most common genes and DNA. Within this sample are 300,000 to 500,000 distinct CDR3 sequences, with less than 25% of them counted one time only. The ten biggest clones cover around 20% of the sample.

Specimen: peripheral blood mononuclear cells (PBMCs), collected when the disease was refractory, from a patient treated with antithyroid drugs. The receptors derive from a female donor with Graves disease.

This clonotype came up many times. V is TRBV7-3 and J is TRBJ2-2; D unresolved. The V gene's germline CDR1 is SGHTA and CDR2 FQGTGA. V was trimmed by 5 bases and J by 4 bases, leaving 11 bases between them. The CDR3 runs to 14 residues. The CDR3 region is CASSPDGSTGELFF. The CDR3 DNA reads TGTGCCAGCAGCCCGGATGGCAGCACCGGGGAGCTGTTTTTT.

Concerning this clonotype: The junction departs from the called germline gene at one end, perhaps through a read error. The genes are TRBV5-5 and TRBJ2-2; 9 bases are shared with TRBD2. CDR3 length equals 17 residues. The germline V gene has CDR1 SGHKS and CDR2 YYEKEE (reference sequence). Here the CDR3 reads CASSLDSGSTKTGELFF. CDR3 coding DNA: TGTGCCAGCAGCTTGGATAGCGGGAGTACGAAAACCGGGGAGCTGTTTTTT.

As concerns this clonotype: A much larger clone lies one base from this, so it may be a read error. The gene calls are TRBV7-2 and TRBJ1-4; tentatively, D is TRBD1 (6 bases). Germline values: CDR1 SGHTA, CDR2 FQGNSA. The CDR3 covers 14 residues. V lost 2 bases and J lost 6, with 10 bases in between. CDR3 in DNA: TGTGCCAGCAGCTTATCAACAGGGTATGAAAAACTGTTTTTT. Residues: CASSLSTGYEKLFF. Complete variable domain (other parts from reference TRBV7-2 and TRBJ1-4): GAGVSQSPSNKVTEKGKDVELRCDPISGHTALYWYRQSLGQGLEFLIYFQGNSAPDKSGLPSDRFSAERTGGSVSTLTIQRTQQEDSAVYLCASSLSTGYEKLFFGSGTQLSVL.

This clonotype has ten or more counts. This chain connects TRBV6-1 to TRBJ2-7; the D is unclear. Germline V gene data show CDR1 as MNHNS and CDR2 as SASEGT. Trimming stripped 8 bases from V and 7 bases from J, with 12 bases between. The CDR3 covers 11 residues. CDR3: CASGQMGEQYF. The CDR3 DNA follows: TGTGCCAGCGGCCAGATGGGAGAGCAGTACTTC.

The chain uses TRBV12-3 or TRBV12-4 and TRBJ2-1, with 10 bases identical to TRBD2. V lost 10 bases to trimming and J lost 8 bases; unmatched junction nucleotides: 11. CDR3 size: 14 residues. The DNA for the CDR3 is TGTGCCATCACTCCCCCTAGCGGGAGTGATGAGCAGTTCTTC. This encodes CAITPPSGSDEQFF.

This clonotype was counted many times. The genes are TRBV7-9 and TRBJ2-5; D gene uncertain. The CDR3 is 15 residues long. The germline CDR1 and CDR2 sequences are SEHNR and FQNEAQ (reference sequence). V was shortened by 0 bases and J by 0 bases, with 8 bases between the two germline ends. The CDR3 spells CASSLAMADQETQYF. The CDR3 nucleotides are TGTGCCAGCAGCTTAGCGATGGCGGACCAAGAGACCCAGTACTTC.

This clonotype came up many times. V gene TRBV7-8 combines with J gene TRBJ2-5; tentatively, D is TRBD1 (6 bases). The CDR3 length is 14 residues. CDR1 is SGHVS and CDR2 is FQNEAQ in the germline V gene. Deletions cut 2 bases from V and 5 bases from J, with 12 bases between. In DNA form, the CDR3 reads TGTGCCAGCAGCTTAAGTAGGACAGTCGAGACCCAGTACTTC. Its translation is CASSLSRTVETQYF.

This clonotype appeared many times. In DNA, the CDR3 is TGTGCCTGGTCCCACAGGGGTGCCAAAAACATTCAGTACTTC. Its protein product is CAWSHRGAKNIQYF. The chain has TRBV30 and TRBJ2-4; 7 nucleotides line up with TRBD1. Trimming removed 5 bases from V and 1 base from J; junction bases left unmatched: 5. This CDR3 region has 14 residues. Germline loops: CDR1 GTSNPN, CDR2 SVGIG (reference sequence).

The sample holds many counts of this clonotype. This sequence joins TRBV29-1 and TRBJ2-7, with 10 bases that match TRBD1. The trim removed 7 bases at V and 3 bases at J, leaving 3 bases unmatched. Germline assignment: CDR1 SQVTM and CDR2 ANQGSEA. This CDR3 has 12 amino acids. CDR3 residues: CSARTGGYEQYF. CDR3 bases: TGCAGCGCCAGGACAGGGGGCTACGAGCAGTACTTC.

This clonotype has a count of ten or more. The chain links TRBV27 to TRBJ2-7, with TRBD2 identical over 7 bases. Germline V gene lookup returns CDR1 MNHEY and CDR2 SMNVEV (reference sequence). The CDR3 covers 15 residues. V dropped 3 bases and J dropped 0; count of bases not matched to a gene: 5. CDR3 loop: CASSLAWGGSYEQYF. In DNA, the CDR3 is TGTGCCAGCAGTTTGGCGTGGGGGGGCTCCTACGAGCAGTACTTC.

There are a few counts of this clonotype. The CDR3 region is CAWRFPGQNEKLFF. CDR3 coding DNA: TGTGCCTGGAGGTTTCCGGGACAGAATGAAAAACTGTTTTTT. The J gene is TRBJ1-4, the V gene TRBV30; TRBD1 matches 7 bases. V was pared by 3 bases and J by 5 bases, with 6 bases of the junction left unmatched. This CDR3 region has 14 residues. From germline, CDR1 is GTSNPN and CDR2 SVGIG (reference sequence).

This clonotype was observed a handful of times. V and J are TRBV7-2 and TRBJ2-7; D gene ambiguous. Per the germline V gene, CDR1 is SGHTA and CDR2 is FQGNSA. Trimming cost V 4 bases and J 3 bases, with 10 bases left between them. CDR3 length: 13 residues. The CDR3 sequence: CASSWRVSYEQYF. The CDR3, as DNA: TGTGCCAGCAGCTGGAGAGTGAGCTACGAGCAGTACTTC.

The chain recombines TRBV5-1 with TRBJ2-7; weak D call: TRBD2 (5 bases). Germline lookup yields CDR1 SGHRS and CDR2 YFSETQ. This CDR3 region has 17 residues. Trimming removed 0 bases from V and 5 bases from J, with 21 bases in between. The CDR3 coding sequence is TGCGCCAGCAGCTTGGCTGGTCCATTGGGGTCCGGGGACGAGCAGTACTTC. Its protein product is CASSLAGPLGSGDEQYF.

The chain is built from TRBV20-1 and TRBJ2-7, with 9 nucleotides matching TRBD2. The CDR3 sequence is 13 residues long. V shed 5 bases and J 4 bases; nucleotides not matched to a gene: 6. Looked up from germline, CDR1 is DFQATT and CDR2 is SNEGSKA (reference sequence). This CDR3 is CSAASSGDYEQYF. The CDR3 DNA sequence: TGCAGTGCTGCCTCTAGCGGGGATTACGAGCAGTACTTC.

The CDR3, as DNA: TGCGCCAGCAGTGAGTACTCGATCTACGAGCAGTACTTC. Protein product: CASSEYSIYEQYF. The chain employs TRBV10-2 and TRBJ2-7; D not resolved. The CDR3 contains 13 residues. V was shortened by 1 base and J by 3 bases, with 7 bases between the two germline ends. The germline CDR1 and CDR2 sequences are WSHSY and SAAADI.

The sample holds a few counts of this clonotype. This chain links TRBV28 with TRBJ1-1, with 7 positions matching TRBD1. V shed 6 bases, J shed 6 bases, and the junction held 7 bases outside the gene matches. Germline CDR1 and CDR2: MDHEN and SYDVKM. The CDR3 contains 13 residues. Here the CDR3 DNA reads TGTGCCAGCAGAAACTCAGGGGGGCCTGAAGCTTTCTTT. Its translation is CASRNSGGPEAFF.

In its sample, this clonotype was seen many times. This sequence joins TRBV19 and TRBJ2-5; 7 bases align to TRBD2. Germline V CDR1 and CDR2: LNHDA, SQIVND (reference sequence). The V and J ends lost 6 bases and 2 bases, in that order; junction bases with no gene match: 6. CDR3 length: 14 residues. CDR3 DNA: TGTGCCAGTAGGATGACTAGCCGACAAGAGACCCAGTACTTC. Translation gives CASRMTSRQETQYF.

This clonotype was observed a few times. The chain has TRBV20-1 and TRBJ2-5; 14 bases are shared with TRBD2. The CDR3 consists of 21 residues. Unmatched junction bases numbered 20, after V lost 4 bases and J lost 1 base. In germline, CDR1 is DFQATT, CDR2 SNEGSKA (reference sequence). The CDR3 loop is CSATPGQGRTSGRQPQETQYF. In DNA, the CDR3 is TGCAGTGCTACTCCGGGACAGGGAAGGACTAGCGGGAGGCAACCCCAAGAGACCCAGTACTTC.

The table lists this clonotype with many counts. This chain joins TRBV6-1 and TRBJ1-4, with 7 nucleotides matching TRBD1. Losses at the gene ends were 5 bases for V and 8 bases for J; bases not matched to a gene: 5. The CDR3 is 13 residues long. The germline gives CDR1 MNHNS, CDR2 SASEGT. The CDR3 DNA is TGTGCCAGCAGTAGGACACAGGGGGAAAAACTGTTTTTT. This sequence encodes CASSRTQGEKLFF.

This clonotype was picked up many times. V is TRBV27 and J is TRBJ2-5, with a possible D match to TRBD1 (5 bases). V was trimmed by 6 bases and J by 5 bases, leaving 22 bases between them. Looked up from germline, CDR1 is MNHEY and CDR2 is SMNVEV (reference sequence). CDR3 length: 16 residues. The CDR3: CASSSHPEQGSETQYF. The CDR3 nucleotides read TGTGCCAGCAGCTCACACCCCGAGCAGGGATCCGAGACCCAGTACTTC.

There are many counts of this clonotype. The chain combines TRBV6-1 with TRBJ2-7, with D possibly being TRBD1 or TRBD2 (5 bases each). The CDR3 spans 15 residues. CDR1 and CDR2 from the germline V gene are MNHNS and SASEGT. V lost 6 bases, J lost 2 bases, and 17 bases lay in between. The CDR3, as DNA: TGTGCCAGCAGACCCGGGACCACGGGTCCCTACGAGCAGTACTTC. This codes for CASRPGTTGPYEQYF.

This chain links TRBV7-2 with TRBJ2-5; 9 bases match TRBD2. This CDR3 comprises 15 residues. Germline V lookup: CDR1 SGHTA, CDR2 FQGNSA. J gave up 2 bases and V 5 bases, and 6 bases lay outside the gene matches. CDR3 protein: CASSAPLAGQETQYF. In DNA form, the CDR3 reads TGTGCCAGCAGCGCCCCGCTAGCGGGGCAAGAGACCCAGTACTTC.

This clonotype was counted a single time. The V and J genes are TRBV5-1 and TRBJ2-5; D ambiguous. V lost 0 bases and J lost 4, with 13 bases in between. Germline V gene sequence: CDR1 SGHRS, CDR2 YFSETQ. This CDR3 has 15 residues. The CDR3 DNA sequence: TGCGCCAGCAGCTTGGTGATGGGTACACGAGAGACCCAGTACTTC. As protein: CASSLVMGTRETQYF.

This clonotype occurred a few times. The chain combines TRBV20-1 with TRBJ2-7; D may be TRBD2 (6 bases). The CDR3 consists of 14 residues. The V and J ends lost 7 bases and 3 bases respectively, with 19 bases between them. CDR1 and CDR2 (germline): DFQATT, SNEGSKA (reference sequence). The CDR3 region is CSVHGWLAYYEQYF. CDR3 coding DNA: TGCAGTGTTCACGGGTGGCTAGCGTACTACGAGCAGTACTTC.

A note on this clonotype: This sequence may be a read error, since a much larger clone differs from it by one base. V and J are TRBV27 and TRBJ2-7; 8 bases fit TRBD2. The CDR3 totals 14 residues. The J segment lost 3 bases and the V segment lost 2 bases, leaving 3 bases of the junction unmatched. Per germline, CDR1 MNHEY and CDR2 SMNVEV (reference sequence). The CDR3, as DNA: TGTGCCAGCAGTTTAAATAGCGGGATCTACGAGCAGTACTTC. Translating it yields CASSLNSGIYEQYF.